These 3 T cell receptor beta chains were all obtained from the same sample, sequenced in a study of blood T cell repertoires in COVID-19. Generated by immunoSEQ multiplex PCR, the TCRdb table keeps only in-frame clones and is missing some. The profile shows 30,000 to 45,000 clones, approximately 90% of them singletons. Sequencing was performed on peripheral blood. The receptors come from a human donor in a cohort sampled during active COVID-19.

The chain recombines TRBV19 with TRBJ1-1, with D maybe TRBD1 (6 bases). V lost 7 bases and J 2 bases, leaving 14 bases between the germline ends. The CDR3 loop spans 14 amino acids. Germline assignment: CDR1 LNHDA and CDR2 SQIVND (reference sequence). CDR3 region: CASNPTGRNTEAFF. The CDR3 DNA is TGTGCCAGTAACCCCACAGGGCGAAACACTGAAGCTTTCTTT. The full variable domain, in which reference TRBV19 and TRBJ1-1 provide the parts outside the CDR3, is DGGITQSPKYLFRKEGQNVTLSCEQNLNHDAMYWYRQDPGQGLRLIYYSQIVNDFQKGDIAEGYSVSREKKESFPLTVTSAQKNPTAFYLCASNPTGRNTEAFFGQGTRLTVV.

The rearrangement uses TRBV10-1 and TRBJ2-1; TRBD2 might be the D (7 bases). This CDR3 is built from 18 residues. CDR1 WNHNN and CDR2 SYGVQD come from the germline V gene (reference sequence). V lost 0 bases to trimming and J lost 8 bases, with 23 bases between them. For the CDR3, the DNA is TGCGCCAGCAGTGAGTCGAAGGGGGGGGCAGGGGTTCGCGATGAGCAGTTCTTC. Translation gives CASSESKGGAGVRDEQFF.

The chain employs TRBV6-6 and TRBJ2-1; weak D call: TRBD2 (6 bases). Per the germline V gene, CDR1 is MNHNY and CDR2 is SVGAGI (reference sequence). CDR3 length equals 13 residues. With 8 bases removed from V and 7 bases from J, the gap between germline ends came to 15 bases. CDR3 sequence: CASSRASGNEQFF. DNA for the CDR3: TGTGCCAGCTCCCGGGCGAGCGGGAATGAGCAGTTCTTC.